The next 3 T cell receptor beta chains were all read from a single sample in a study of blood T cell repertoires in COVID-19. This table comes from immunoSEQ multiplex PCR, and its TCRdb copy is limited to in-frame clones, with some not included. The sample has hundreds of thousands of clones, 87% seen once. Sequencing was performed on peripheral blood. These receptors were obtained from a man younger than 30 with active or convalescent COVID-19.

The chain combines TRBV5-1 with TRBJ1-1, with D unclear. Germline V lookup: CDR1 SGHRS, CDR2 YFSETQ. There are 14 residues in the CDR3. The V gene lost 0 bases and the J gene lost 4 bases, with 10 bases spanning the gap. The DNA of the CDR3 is TGCGCCAGCAGCTTGGACGGGGTTTTCACTGAAGCTTTCTTT. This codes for CASSLDGVFTEAFF.

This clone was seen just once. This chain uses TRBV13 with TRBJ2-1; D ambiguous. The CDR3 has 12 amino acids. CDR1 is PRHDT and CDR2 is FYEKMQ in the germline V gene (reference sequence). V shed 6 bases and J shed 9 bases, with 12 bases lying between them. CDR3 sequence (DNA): TGTGCCAGCAGTTCCTTGTTCGGTGAGCAGTTCTTC. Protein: CASSSLFGEQFF. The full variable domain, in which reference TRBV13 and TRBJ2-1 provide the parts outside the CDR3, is AAGVIQSPRHLIKEKRETATLKCYPIPRHDTVYWYQQGPGQDPQFLISFYEKMQSDKGSIPDRFSAQQFSDYHSELNMSSLELGDSALYFCASSSLFGEQFFGPGTRLTVL.

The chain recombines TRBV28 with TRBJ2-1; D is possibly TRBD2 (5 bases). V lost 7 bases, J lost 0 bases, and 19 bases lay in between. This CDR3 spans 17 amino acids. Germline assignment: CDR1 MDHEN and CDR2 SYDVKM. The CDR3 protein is CASTPRVSASSYNEQFF. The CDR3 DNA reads TGTGCCAGCACCCCGAGGGTGTCTGCCTCCTCCTACAATGAGCAGTTCTTC.